This TCR beta chain was identified in a study of shared clonotypes between healthy human individuals (dated by TCRdb to 2020 to 2022). Looking at the study overall: The cohort included a few men and a couple of women between 18 and 49 years of age. For each donor, three plates each were used for CD4 naive and CD4 memory, two plates were used for CD8 naive, and one plate was used for CD8 memory. The study deeply sequenced blood TCR repertoires of about 5 healthy adults to estimate repertoire size and the extent of clonotype sharing between individuals. To increase sequencing depth and limit assay-specific biases, TCR repertoire library preparation and sequencing were carried out by different laboratories using diverse techniques. Each donor's leukapheresis produced roughly between about 0.8 and 10 billion PBMCs.

CD8 naive samples were CD45RO-negative cells positively selected for CCR7, giving a CD45RA+CCR7+ population that excluded TemRA cells. The donors were healthy, HIV-negative adults with no recently reported acute infections or vaccinations. Only Caucasian adults living in Nashville, Tennessee, USA were represented among the donors. Blood was obtained by leukapheresis, after which PBMCs were separated by Ficoll-Histopaque density gradient centrifugation and cryopreserved in liquid nitrogen vapor phase. Analytical flow cytometry was used to check the purity and quantity of every magnetically sorted T cell population. From each sorted fraction, genomic DNA was isolated and quantified by UV absorbance on a Nanodrop 2000c. V is trimmed back by 3 bases and J by 13 bases, and the junction contains 11 bases that no gene match accounts for. From its cysteine to its phenylalanine, the CDR3 spans 14 amino acids. Only the CDR3 DNA is retained, 42 bases long and in frame from the first base. The germline V gene yields SGHDN for CDR1 and FVKESK for CDR2.

On this clone itself: Its recognized antigen is unknown. No base-level quality is on record; no much larger clone is a single base apart.

Using the deep immunoSEQ assay, TCR CDR3 regions were amplified from genomic DNA by multiplex PCR. For each cell subset, the extracted genomic DNA was distributed evenly across all wells of several immunoSEQ 96-well plates, and each plate served as one replicate. For sorted subsets, around 0.2 ug genomic DNA, equal to 30,000 or so T cell genomes, was loaded into each replicate PCR. Purified libraries were measured with a Qubit 3.0 fluorometer, size-checked on a Bioanalyzer 2100, and measured again with the KAPA Library Quantification kit. A separate single-read 150-cycle Illumina NextSeq 550 flow cell was used to sequence each immunoSEQ 96-well plate. The authors' analysis ran thus. Because the immunoSEQ output held only junctional sequences and lacked quality scores, the filtering could not match the filtering applied to full-length reads. Sequences were annotated with PyIR, a Python wrapper for IgBLAST v1.9, using IMGT germline references to assign V/J genes and CDR3. Reads were removed for weak V/J assignments (E-value above 1e-6), missing CDR3, stop codons, out-of-frame junctions, or ambiguous translated residues. V3J clonotypes were defined as sequences sharing an identical inferred V gene, J gene, and CDR3 amino acid sequence. The percentage overlap between two repertoires was calculated by dividing the number of shared unique clonotypes by the size of the smaller repertoire. Repertoire richness was assessed with RTK rarefaction, the Chao1 estimator, and Recon v2.1 estimates of unobserved clonotypes. OLGA was used to compute generation probabilities for all TCRbeta clonotypes that the gDNA method yielded from a handful of donors. Imported from immuneACCESS, the table was reduced by TCRdb to in-frame sequences with V and J called. These copies leave out some clones; in studies compared against another copy, an unresolved V gene accounts for under half, and the cause of the remainder is not known. The D gene and trimming were derived from the DNA, and the V and J assignments and clone size from that table. In all, the sample holds around 2.1 million clones, and 85% to 95% of those were seen once. The ten largest account for over 1.5% of the sample.

General conclusions and limits of the study: The genetic and exposure-history diversity represented was limited by the small number of donors. Estimated clonotype richness was generally larger for naive than for memory subsets. Based on pairwise subsampling, the degree of clonotype sharing among donors was expected to be affected by sequencing depth. Sampling was restricted to blood, and TCR repertoires in tissues likely differ from the TCR repertoires found in blood. Even with the large sequencing depth, rarefaction of the sorted-subset datasets indicated that sequencing was incomplete. When several donors were compared, the shared fraction of clonotypes was around 5.1% for naive CD4, roughly 3.4% for naive CD8, 2.3% for memory CD4, and less than 0.45% for memory CD8. Higher generation probabilities were observed for clonotypes shared by all four sorted-subset donors than for non-shared clonotypes.

The sequenced sample was naive CD8+ T cells from PBMCs. The sample's cell subset or site label, in plain terms: CD45RA+CCR7+. The V and J segments used are TRBV14 and TRBJ1-4, with 7 central nucleotides matching TRBD1. This TCR derives from a young man in good health. Some clones in this sample may be carry-over from other donors' samples. The CDR3 loop reads CASSQGRTGGRLFF. The DNA reads TGTGCCAGCAGCCAGGGAAGGACAGGCGGTCGACTGTTTTTT.